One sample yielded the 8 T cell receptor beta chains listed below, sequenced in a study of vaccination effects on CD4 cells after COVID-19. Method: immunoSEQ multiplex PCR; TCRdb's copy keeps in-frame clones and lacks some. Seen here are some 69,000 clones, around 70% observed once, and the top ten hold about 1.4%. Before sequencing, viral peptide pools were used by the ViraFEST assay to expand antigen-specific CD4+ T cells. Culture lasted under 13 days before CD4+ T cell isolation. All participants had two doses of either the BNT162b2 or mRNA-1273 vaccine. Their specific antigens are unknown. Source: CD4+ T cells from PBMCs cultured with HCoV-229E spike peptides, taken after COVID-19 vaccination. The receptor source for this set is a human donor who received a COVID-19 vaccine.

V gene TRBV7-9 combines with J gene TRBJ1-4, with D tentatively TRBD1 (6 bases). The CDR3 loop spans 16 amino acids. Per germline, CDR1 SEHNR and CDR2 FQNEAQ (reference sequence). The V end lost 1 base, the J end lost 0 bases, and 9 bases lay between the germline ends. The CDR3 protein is CASSLGDTSTNEKLFF. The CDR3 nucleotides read TGTGCCAGCAGCTTAGGGGACACTTCAACTAATGAAAAACTGTTTTTT. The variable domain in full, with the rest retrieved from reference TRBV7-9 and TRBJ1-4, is DTGVSQNPRHKITKRGQNVTFRCDPISEHNRLYWYRQTLGQGPEFLTYFQNEAQLEKSRLLSDRFSAERPKGSFSTLEIQRTEQGDSAMYLCASSLGDTSTNEKLFFGSGTQLSVL.

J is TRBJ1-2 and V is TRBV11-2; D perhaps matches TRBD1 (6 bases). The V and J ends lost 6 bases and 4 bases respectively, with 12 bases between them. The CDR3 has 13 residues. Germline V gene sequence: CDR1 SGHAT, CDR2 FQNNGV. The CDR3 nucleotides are TGTGCCAGCAGGGGGGCCGGTCTCTATGGCTACACCTTC. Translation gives CASRGAGLYGYTF.

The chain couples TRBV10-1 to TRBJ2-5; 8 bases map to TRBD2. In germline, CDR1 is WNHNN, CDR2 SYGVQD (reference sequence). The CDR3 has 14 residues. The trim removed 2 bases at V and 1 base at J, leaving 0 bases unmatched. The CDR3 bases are TGCGCCAGCAGTGAGACTAGCGGCCAAGAGACCCAGTACTTC. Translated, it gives CASSETSGQETQYF.

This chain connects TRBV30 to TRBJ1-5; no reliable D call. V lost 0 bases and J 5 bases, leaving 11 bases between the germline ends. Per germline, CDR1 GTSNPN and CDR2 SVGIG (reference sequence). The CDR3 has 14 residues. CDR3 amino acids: CAWSVTRGYQPQHF. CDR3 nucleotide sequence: TGTGCCTGGAGTGTTACACGGGGATATCAGCCCCAGCATTTT. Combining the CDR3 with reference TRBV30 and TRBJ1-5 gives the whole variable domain SQTIHQWPATLVQPVGSPLSLECTVEGTSNPNLYWYRQAAGRGLQLLFYSVGIGQISSEVPQNLSASRPQDRQFILSSKKLLLSDSGFYLCAWSVTRGYQPQHFGDGTRLSIL.

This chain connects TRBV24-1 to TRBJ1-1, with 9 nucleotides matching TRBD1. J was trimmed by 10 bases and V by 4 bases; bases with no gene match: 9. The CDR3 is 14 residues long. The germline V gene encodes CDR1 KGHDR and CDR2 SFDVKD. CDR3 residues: CATSDSGTGGRAFF. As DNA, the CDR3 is TGTGCCACCAGTGACTCCGGTACAGGGGGCCGAGCTTTCTTT.

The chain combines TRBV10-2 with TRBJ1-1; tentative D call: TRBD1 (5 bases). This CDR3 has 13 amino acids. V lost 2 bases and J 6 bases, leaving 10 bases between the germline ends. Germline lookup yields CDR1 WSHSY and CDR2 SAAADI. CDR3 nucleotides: TGCGCCAGCAGTGAGGGAAGGGGCGCTGAAGCTTTCTTT. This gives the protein CASSEGRGAEAFF.

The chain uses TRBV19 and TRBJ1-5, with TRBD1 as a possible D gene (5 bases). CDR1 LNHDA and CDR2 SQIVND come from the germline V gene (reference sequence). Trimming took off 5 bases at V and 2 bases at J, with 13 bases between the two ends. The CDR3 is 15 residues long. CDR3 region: CASSLGDGRNQPQHF. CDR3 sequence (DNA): TGTGCCAGTAGTCTGGGGGACGGCCGCAATCAGCCCCAGCATTTT.

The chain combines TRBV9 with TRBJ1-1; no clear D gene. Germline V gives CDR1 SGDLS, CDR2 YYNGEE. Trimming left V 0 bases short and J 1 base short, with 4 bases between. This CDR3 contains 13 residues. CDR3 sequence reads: CASSVEGNTEAFF. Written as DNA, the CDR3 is TGTGCCAGCAGCGTAGAAGGGAACACTGAAGCTTTCTTT.